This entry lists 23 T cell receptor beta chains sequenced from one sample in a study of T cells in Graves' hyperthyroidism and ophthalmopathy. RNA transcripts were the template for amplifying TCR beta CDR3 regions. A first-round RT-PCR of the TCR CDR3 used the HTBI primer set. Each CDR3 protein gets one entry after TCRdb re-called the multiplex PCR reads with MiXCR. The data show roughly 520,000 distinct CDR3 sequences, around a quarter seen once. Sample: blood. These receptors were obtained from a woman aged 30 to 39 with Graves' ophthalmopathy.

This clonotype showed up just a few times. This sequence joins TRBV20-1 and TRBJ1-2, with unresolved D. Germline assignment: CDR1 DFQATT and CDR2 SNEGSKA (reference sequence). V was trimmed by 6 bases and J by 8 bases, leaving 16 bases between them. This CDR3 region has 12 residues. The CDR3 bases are TGCAGTGCCGCCTCCGTTCTGGAAGGCTACACCTTC. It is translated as CSAASVLEGYTF.

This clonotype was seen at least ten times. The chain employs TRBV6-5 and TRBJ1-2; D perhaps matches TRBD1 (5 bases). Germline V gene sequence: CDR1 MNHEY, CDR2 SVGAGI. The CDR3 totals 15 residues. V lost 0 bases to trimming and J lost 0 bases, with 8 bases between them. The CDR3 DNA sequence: TGTGCCAGCAGTTACTCGCAGGGAGCTAACTATGGCTACACCTTC. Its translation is CASSYSQGANYGYTF.

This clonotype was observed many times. In nucleotides, the CDR3 is TGTGCCAGCAGTTTAGCGCTTGCGGGAAACTATGGCTACACCTTC. Protein: CASSLALAGNYGYTF. This chain links TRBV12-3 or TRBV12-4 with TRBJ1-2, with unresolved D. This CDR3 has 15 residues. The V end lost 0 bases, the J end lost 2 bases, and 10 bases lay between the germline ends.

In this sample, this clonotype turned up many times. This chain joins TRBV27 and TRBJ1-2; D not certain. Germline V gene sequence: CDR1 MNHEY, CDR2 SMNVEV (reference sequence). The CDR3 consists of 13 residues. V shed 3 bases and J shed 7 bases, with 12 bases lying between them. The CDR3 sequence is CASSFTGSRGYTF. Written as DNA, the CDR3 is TGTGCCAGCAGTTTTACGGGGTCCCGTGGCTACACCTTC.

The CDR3 sequence: CASRQTSQGREQYF. The CDR3 DNA reads as TGTGCCAGCAGGCAGACTAGCCAAGGCAGGGAGCAGTACTTC. The V call is TRBV28, the J call TRBJ2-7; 7 bases match TRBD2. This CDR3 region has 14 residues. V shed 6 bases, J shed 7 bases, and the junction held 12 bases outside the gene matches. From germline, CDR1 is MDHEN and CDR2 SYDVKM.

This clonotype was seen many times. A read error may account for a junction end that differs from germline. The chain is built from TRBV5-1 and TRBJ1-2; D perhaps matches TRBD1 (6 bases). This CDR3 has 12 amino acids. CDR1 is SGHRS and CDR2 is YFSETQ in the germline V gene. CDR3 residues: CASSLAGDGYTF. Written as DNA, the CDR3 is TGTGCCAGCAGTTTAGCAGGGGATGGCTACACCTTC.

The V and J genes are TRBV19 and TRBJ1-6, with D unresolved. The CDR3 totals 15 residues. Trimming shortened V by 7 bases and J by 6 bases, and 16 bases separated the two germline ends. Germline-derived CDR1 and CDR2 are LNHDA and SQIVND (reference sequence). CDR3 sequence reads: CASTTQGVGNSPLHF. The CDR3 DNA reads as TGTGCCAGTACCACCCAAGGAGTGGGTAATTCACCCCTCCACTTT.

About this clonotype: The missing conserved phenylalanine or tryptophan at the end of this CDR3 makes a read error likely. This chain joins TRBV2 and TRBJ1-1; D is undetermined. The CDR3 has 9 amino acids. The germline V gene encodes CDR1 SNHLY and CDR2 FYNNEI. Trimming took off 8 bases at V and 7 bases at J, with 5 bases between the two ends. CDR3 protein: CASGHEAFL. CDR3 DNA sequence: TGTGCCAGCGGCCATGAAGCTTTCCTT.

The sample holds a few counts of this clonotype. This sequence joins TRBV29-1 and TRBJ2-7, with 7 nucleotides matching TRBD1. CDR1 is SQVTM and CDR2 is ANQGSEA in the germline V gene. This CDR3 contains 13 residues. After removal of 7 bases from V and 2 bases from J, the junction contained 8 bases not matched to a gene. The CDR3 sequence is CSALDRVAYEQYF. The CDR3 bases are TGCAGCGCCCTAGACAGGGTAGCCTACGAGCAGTACTTC.

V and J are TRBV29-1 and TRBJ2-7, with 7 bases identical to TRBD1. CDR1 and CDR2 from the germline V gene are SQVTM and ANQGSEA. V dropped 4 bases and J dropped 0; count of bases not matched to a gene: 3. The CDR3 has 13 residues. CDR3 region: CSVGTGDSYEQYF. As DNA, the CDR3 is TGCAGCGTTGGGACAGGAGACTCCTACGAGCAGTACTTC.

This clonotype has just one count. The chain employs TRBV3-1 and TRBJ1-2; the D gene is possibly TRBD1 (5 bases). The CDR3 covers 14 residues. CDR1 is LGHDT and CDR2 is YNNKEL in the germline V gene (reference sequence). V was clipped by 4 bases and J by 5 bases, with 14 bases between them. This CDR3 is CASSRGEGGYGYTF. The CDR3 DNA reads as TGTGCCAGCAGCCGGGGGGAGGGAGGATATGGCTACACCTTC.

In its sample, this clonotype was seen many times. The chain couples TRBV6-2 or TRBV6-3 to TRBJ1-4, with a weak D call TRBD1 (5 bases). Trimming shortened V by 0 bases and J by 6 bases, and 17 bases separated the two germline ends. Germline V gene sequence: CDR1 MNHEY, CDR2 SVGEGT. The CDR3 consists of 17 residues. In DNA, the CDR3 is TGTGCCAGCAGTTACTCCAATCCGGGCACCAGGGATGAAAAACTGTTTTTT. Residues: CASSYSNPGTRDEKLFF.

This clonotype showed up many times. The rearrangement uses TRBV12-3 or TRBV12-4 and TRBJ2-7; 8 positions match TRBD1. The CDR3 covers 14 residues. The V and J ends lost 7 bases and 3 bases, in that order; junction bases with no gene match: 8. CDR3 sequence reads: CASTTWDRIYEQYF. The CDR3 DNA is TGTGCCAGCACTACCTGGGACAGGATCTACGAGCAGTACTTC.

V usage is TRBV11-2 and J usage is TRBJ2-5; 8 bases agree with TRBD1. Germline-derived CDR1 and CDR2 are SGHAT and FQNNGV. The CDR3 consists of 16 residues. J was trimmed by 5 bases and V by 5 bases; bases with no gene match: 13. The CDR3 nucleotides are TGTGCCAGCAGCCAGCGCCGAGGACAGGGATCCGAGACCCAGTACTTC. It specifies CASSQRRGQGSETQYF.

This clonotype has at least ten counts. CDR3 sequence (DNA): TGTGCCAGCAGCGTAGGGCAAGCGGGGGTTGAGACCCAGTACTTC. Its protein is CASSVGQAGVETQYF. The chain joins TRBV9 to TRBJ2-5; 8 nucleotides line up with TRBD2. CDR3 length equals 15 residues. Per germline, CDR1 SGDLS and CDR2 YYNGEE. V shed 0 bases, J shed 5 bases, and the junction held 6 bases outside the gene matches.

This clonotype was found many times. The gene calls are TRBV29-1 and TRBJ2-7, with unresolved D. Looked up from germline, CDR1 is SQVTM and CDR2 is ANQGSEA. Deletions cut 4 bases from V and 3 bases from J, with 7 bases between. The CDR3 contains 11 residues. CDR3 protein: CSVGQYYEQYF. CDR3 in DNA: TGCAGCGTTGGACAATACTACGAGCAGTACTTC.

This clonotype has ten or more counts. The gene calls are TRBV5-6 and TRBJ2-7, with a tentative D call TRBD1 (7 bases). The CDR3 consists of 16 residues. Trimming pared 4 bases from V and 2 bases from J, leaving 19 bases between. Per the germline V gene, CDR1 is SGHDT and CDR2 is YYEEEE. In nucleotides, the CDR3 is TGTGCCAGCAGCACCAGGGGGGACATGGGGCCCTACGAGCAGTACTTC. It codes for CASSTRGDMGPYEQYF.

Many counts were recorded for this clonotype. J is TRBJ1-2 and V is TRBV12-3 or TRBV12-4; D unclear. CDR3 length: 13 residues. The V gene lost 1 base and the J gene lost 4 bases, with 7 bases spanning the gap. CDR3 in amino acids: CASSLGLSYGYTF. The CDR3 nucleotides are TGTGCCAGCAGTTTAGGGCTGAGCTATGGCTACACCTTC.

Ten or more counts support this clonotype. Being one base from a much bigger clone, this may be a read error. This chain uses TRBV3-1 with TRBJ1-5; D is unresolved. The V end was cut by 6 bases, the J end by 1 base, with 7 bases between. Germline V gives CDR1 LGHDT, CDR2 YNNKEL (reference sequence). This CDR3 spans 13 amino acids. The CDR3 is CASSPESNQPQHF. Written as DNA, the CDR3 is TGTGCCAGCAGTCCGGAGAGCAATCAGCCCCAGCATTTT.

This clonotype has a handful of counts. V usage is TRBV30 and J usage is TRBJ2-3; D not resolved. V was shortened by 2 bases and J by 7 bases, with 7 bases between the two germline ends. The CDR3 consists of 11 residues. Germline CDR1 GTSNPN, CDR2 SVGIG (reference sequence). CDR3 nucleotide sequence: TGTGCCTGGAGTACATCCAATACGCAGTATTTT. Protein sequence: CAWSTSNTQYF.

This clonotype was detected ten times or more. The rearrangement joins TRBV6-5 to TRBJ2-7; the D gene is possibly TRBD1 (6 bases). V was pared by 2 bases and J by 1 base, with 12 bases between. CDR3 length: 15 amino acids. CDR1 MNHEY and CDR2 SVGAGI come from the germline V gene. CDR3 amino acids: CASSYGPGDSYEQYF. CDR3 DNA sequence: TGTGCCAGCAGTTACGGGCCAGGGGATTCCTACGAGCAGTACTTC.

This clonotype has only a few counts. The CDR3 DNA reads as TGCAGTGCTAGAGATTTGGACGGGGATTGGGAGACCCAGTACTTC. This gives the protein CSARDLDGDWETQYF. The chain links TRBV20-1 to TRBJ2-5; TRBD2 is a possible D gene (5 bases). Germline loops: CDR1 DFQATT, CDR2 SNEGSKA (reference sequence). The CDR3 consists of 15 residues. Deletions cut 0 bases from V and 5 bases from J, with 16 bases between.

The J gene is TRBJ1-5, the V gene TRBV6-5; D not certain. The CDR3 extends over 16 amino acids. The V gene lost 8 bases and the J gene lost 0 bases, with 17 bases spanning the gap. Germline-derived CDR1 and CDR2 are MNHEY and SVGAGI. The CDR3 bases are TGTGCCAGCTGTTTTCCTCCGGGAATTAGCAATCAGCCCCAGCATTTT. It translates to CASCFPPGISNQPQHF.